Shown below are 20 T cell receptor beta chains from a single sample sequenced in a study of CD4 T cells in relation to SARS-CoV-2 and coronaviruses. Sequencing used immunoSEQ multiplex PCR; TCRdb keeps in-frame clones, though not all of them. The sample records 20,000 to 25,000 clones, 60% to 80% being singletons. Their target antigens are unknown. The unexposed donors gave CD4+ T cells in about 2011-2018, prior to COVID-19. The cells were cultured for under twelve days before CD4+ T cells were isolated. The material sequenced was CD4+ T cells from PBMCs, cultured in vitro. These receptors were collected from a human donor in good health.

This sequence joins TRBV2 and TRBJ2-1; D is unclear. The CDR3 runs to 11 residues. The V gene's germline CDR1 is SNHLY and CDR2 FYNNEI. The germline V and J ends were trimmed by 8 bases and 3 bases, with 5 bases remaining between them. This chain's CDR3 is CASEVYNEQFF. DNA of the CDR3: TGTGCCAGCGAGGTCTACAATGAGCAGTTCTTC.

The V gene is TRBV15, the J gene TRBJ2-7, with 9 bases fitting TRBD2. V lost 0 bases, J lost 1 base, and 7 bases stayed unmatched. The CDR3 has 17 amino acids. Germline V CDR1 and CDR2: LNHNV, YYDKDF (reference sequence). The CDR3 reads CATSRDRAGGLSYEQYF. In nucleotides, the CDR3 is TGTGCCACCAGCAGAGATCGAGCGGGAGGATTATCCTACGAGCAGTACTTC.

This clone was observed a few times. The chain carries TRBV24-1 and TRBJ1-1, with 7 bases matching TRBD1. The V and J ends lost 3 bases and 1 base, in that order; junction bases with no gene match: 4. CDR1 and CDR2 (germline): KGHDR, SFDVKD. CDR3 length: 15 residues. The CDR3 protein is CATSDTTGRNTEAFF. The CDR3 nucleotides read TGTGCCACCAGTGATACGACAGGGCGGAACACTGAAGCTTTCTTT.

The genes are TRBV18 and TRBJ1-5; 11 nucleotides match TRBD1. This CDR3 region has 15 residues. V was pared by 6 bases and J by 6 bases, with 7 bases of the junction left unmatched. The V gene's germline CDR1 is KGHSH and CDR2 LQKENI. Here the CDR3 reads CASSGGQGAGQPQHF. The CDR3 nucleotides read TGTGCCAGCTCGGGCGGACAGGGGGCTGGTCAGCCCCAGCATTTT.

CDR3 sequence: CASSLQPGPARNTIYF. CDR3 bases: TGCGCCAGCAGCTTGCAGCCCGGCCCCGCAAGAAACACCATATATTTT. The genes are TRBV5-1 and TRBJ1-3; D remains unclear. This CDR3 comprises 16 residues. CDR1 SGHRS and CDR2 YFSETQ come from the germline V gene. The V end was cut by 1 base, the J end by 5 bases, with 16 bases between.

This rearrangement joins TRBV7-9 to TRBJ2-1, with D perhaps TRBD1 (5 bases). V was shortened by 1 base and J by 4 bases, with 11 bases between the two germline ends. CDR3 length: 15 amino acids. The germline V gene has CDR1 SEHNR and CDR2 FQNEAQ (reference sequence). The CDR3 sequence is CASSLVGREYNEQFF. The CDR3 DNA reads TGTGCCAGCAGCTTAGTGGGCAGGGAATACAATGAGCAGTTCTTC.

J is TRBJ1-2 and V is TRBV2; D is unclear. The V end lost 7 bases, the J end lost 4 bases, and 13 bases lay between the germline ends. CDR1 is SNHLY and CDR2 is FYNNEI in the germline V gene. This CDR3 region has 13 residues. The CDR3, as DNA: TGTGCCAGCACCCAGGACGGGAGCTATGGCTACACCTTC. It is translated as CASTQDGSYGYTF.

CDR3 nucleotides: TGTGCCAGTAGTGGCTCCCCAGGACAGCCCCAGCATTTT. Its translation is CASSGSPGQPQHF. V usage is TRBV19 and J usage is TRBJ1-5; D is unclear. The germline V gene encodes CDR1 LNHDA and CDR2 SQIVND (reference sequence). The CDR3 sequence is 13 residues long. Trimming took off 5 bases at V and 7 bases at J, with 12 bases between the two ends.

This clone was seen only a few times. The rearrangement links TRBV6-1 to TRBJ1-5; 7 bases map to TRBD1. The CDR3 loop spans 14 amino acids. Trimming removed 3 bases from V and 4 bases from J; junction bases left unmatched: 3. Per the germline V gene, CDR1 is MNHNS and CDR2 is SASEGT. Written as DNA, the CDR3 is TGTGCCAGCAGTGATCGCAGGGGGAATCAGCCCCAGCATTTT. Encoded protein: CASSDRRGNQPQHF.

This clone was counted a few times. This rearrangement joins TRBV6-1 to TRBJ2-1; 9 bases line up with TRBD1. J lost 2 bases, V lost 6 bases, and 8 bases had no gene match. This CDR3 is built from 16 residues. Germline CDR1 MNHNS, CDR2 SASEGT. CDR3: CASSEQGAGAYNEQFF. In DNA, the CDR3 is TGTGCCAGCAGCGAACAGGGGGCTGGGGCCTACAATGAGCAGTTCTTC.

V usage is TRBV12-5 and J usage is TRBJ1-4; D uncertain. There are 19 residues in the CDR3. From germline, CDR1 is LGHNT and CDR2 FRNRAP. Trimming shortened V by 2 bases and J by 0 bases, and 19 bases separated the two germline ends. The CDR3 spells CASGLLRSGRSATNEKLFF. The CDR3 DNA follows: TGTGCTAGTGGTTTGTTAAGAAGTGGACGGAGCGCAACTAATGAAAAACTGTTTTTT.

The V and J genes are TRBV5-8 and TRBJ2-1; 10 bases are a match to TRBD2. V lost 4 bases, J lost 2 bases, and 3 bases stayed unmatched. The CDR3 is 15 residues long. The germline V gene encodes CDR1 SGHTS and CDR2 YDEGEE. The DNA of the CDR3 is TGTGCCAGCAGCCCTGGACTAGCGGCCTACAATGAGCAGTTCTTC. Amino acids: CASSPGLAAYNEQFF.

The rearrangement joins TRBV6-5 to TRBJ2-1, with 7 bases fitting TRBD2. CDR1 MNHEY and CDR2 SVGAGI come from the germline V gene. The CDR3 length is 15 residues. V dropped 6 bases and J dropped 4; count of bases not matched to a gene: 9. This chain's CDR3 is CASSPTGTNYNEQFF. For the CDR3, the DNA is TGTGCCAGCAGCCCAACCGGGACTAATTACAATGAGCAGTTCTTC.

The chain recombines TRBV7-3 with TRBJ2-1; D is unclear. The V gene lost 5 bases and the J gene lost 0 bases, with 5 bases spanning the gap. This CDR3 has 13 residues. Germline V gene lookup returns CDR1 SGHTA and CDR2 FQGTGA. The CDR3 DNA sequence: TGTGCCAGCAGCGCCTACTCCTACAATGAGCAGTTCTTC. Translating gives CASSAYSYNEQFF. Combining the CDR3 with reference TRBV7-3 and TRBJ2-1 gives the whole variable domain GAGVSQTPSNKVTEKGKYVELRCDPISGHTALYWYRQSLGQGPEFLIYFQGTGAADDSGLPNDRFFAVRPEGSVSTLKIQRTERGDSAVYLCASSAYSYNEQFFGPGTRLTVL.

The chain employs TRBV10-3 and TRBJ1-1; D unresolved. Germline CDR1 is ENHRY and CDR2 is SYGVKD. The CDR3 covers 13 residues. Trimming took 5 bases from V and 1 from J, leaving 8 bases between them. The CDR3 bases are TGTGCCATCAGTCCTCTCGGGAACACTGAAGCTTTCTTT. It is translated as CAISPLGNTEAFF.

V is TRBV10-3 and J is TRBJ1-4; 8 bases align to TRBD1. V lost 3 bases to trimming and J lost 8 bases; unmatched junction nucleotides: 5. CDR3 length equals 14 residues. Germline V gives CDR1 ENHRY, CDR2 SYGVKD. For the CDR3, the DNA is TGTGCCATCAGTGATGGACAGGGAGGAGAAAAACTGTTTTTT. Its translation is CAISDGQGGEKLFF.

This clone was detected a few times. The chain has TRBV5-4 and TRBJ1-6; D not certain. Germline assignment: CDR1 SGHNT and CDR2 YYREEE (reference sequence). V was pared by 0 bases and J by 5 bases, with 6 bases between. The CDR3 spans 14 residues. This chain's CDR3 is CASSLGVDNSPLHF. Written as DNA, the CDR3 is TGTGCCAGCAGCTTGGGGGTCGATAATTCACCCCTCCACTTT.

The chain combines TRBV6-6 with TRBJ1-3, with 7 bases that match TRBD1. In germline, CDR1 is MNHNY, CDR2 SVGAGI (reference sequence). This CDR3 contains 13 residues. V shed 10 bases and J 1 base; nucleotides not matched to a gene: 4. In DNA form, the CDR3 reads TGTGCCACTAGACAGGGTTCTGGAAACACCATATATTTT. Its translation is CATRQGSGNTIYF.

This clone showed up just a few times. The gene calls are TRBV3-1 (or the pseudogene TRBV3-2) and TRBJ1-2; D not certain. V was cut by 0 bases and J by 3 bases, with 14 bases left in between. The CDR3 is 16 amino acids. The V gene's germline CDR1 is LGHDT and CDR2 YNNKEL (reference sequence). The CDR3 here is CASSQDTRRDHYGYTF. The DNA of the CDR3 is TGTGCCAGCAGCCAAGATACCAGGAGAGACCACTATGGCTACACCTTC.

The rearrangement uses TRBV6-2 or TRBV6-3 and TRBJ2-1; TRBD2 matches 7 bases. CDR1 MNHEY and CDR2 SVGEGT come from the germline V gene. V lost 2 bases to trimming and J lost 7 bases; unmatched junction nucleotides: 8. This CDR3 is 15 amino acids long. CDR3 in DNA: TGTGCCAGCAGTTACCTGGGGGAGGGCCGAAATGAGCAGTTCTTC. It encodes CASSYLGEGRNEQFF.